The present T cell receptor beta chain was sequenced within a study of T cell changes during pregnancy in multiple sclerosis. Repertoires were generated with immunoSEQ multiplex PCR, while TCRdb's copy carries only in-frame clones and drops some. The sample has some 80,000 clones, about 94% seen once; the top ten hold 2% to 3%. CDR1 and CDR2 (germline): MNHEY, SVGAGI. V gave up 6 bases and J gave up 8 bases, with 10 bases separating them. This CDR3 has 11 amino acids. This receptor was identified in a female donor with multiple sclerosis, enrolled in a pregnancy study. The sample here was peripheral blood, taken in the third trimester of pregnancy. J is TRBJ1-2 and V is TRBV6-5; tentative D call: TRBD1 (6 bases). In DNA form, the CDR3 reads TGTGCCAGCAGGGACAGCGCGGGCTACACCTTC. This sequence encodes CASRDSAGYTF.